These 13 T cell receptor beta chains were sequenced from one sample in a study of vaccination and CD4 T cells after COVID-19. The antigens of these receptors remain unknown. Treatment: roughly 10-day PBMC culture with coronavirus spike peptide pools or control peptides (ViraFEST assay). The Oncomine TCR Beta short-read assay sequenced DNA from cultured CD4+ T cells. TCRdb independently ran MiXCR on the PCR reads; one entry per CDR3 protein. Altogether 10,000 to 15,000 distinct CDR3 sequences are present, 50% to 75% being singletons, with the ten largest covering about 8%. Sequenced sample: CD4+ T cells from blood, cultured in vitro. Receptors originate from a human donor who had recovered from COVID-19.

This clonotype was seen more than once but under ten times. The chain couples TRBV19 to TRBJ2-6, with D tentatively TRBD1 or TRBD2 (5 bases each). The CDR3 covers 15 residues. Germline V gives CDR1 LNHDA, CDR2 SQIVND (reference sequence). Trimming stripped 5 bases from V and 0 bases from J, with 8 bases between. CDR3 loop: CASSQGRSGANVLTF. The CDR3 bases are TGTGCCAGTAGTCAGGGACGCTCTGGGGCCAACGTCCTGACTTTC.

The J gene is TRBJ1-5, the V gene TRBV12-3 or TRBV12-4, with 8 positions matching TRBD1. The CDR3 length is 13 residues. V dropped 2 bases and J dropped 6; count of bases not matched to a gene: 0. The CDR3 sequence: CASSLTGGQPQHF. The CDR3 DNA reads TGTGCCAGCAGTTTAACAGGGGGTCAGCCCCAGCATTTT.

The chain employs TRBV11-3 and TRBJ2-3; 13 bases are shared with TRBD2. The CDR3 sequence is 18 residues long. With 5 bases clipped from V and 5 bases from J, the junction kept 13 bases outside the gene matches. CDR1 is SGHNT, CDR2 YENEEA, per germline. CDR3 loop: CASSEGRLAGGYGDTQYF. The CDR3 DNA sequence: TGTGCCAGCAGCGAGGGGCGACTAGCGGGAGGTTATGGAGATACGCAGTATTTT.

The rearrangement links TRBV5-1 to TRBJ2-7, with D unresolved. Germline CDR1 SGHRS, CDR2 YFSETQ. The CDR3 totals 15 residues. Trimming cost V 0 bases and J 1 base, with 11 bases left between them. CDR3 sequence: CASSLGVSISYEQYF. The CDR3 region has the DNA TGCGCCAGCAGCTTGGGAGTCAGCATTTCCTACGAGCAGTACTTC.

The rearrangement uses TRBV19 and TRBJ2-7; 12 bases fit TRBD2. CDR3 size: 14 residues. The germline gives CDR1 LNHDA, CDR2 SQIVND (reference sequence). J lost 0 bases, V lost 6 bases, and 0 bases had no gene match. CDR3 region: CASRTSGSSYEQYF. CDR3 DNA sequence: TGTGCCAGTAGGACTAGCGGGAGCTCCTACGAGCAGTACTTC.

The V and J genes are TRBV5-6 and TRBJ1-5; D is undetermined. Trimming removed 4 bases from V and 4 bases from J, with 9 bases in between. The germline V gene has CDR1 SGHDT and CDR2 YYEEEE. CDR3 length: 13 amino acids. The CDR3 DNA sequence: TGTGCCAGCAGCAAGGCCGCAAATCAGCCCCAGCATTTT. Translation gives CASSKAANQPQHF.

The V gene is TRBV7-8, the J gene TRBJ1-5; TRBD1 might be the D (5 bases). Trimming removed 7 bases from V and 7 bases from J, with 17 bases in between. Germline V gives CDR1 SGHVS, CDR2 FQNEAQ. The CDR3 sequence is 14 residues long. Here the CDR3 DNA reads TGTGCCAGCACCATTGGGGGGATTGGGCAGCCCCAGCATTTT. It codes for CASTIGGIGQPQHF.

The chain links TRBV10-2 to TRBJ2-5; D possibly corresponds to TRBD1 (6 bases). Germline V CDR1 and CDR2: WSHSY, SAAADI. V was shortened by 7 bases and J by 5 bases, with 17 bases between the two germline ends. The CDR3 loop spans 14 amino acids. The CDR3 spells CASTQARGSETQYF. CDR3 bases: TGCGCCAGCACTCAAGCGAGGGGGAGCGAGACCCAGTACTTC.

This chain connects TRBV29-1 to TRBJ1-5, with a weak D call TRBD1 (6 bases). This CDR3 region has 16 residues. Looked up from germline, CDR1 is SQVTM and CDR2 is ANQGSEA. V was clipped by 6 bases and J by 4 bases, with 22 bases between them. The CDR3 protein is CSVANGGKVNNQPQHF. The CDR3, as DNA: TGCAGCGTGGCGAACGGGGGCAAGGTAAATAATCAGCCCCAGCATTTT.

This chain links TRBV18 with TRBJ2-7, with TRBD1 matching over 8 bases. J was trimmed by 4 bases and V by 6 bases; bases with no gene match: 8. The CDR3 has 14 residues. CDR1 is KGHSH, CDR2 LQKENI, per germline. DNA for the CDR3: TGTGCCAGCTCCCCGGACAGGGCTCATTACGAGCAGTACTTC. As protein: CASSPDRAHYEQYF.

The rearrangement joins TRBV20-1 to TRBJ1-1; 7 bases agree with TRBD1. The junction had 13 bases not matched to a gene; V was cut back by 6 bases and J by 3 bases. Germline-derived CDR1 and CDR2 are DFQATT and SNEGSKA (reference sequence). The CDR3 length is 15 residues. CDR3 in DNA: TGCAGTGCCCCGGGACAGCTTATTGGGGACACTGAAGCTTTCTTT. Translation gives CSAPGQLIGDTEAFF.

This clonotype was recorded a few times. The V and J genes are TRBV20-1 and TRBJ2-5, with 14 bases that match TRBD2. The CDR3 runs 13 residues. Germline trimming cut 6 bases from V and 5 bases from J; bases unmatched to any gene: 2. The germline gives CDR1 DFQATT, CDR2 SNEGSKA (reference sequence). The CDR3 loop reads CSARTSGRETQYF. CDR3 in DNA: TGCAGTGCGAGGACTAGCGGGAGGGAGACCCAGTACTTC.

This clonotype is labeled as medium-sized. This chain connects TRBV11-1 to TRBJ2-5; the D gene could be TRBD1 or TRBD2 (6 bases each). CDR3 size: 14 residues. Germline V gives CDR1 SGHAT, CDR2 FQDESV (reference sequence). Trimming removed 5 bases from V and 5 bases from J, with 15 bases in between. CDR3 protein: CASSRGGGGETQYF. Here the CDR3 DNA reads TGTGCCAGCAGCCGGGGCGGAGGGGGGGAGACCCAGTACTTC.